This T cell receptor beta chain was obtained from a study of neoadjuvant anti-PD-1 for oral cavity cancer. As for the study in general: Patients without progression received a fourth nivolumab dose around day 43, then surgical resection on days 50-56. General study findings and limits: After neoadjuvant nivolumab, PBMC T cell clonality was significantly higher in non-responders than responders.

The CDR3 has 14 amino acids. Trimming removed 2 bases from V and 4 bases from J, with 11 bases in between. CDR1 and CDR2 (germline): MDHEN, SYDVKM. In the case of this clone: No antigen is known for it.

The method was immunoSEQ multiplex PCR; TCRdb's version includes in-frame clones alone and lacks a portion of them. Of 84,000 or so clones in the sample, more than 80% were seen once. The source material was PBMCs, sampled before nivolumab (anti-PD-1) treatment. This receptor was identified in a person between 35 and 79 years old with oral cavity squamous cell carcinoma. The J gene is TRBJ2-5, the V gene TRBV28; possibly TRBD1 for D (6 bases). The DNA for the CDR3 is TGTGCCAGCAGTTTACTAGGGGGTCGAGAGACCCAGTACTTC. It is translated as CASSLLGGRETQYF.